This T cell receptor beta chain derives from a study of blood T cell repertoires in COVID-19. Looking at the study overall: Sources were T cells, B-cell-depleted T cells, or PBMCs; the material itself was cDNA or gDNA.

CDR1 is MDHEN, CDR2 SYDVKM, per germline. The CDR3 runs to 15 residues. The V end was cut by 1 base, the J end by 0 bases, with 7 bases between. This clone has only one observation. Patients in Seattle were enrolled during active infection, then followed longitudinally. In the authors' methods: The assay estimated nucleated cells by amplifying reference gene primers. The data were produced by immunoSEQ multiplex PCR, yet TCRdb's version contains in-frame clones alone and is incomplete. That table furnishes V, J and clone size, whereas the DNA furnished D and trimming. The repertoire consists of fewer than 250,000 clones, with approximately 90% occurring once and the leading ten covering less than 3.5%.

The sequenced sample was peripheral blood. The genes are TRBV28 and TRBJ2-1, with D unclear. The TCR was taken from a man younger than 40 with COVID-19, enrolled during active disease. The CDR3 nucleotides are TGTGCCAGCAGTTTATTAGCTAGCTCCTACAATGAGCAGTTCTTC. This encodes CASSLLASSYNEQFF.